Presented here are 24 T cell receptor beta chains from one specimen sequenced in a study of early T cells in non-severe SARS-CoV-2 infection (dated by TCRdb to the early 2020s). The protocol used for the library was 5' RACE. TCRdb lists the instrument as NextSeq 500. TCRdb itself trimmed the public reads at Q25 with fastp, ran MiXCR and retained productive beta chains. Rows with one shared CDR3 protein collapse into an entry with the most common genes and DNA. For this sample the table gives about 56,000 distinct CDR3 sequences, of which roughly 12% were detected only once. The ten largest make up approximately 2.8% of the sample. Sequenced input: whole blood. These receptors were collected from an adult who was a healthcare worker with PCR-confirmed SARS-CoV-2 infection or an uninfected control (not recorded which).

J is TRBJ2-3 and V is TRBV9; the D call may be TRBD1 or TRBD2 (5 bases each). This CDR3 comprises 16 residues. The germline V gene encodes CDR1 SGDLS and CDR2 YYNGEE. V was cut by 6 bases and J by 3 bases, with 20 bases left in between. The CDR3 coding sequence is TGTGCCAGCACATACGGGGCCTCCCTGGTGACAGATACGCAGTATTTT. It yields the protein CASTYGASLVTDTQYF.

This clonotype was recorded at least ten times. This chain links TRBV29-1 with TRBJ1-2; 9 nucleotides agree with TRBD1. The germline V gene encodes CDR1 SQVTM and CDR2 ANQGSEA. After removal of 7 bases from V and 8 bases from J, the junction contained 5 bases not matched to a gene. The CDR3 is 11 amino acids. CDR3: CSEWTGEGYTF. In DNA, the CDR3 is TGCAGCGAGTGGACAGGGGAGGGCTACACCTTC.

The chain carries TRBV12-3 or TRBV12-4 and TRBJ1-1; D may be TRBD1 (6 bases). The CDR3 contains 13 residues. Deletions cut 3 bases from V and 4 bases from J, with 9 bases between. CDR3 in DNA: TGTGCCAGCAGTTTCAGGGGTGGCACTGAAGCTTTCTTT. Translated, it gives CASSFRGGTEAFF.

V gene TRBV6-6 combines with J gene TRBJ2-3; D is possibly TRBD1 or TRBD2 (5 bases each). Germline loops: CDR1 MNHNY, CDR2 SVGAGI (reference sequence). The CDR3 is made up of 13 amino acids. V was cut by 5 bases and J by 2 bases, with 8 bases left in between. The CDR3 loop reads CASSNGATDTQYF. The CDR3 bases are TGTGCCAGCAGTAACGGGGCCACAGATACGCAGTATTTT.

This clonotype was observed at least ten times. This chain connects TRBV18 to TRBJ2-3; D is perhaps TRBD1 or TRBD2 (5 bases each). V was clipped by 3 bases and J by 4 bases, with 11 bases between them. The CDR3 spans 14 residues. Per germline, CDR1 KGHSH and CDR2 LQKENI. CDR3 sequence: CASSPGTQADTQYF. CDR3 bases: TGTGCCAGCTCACCCGGGACGCAAGCAGATACGCAGTATTTT.

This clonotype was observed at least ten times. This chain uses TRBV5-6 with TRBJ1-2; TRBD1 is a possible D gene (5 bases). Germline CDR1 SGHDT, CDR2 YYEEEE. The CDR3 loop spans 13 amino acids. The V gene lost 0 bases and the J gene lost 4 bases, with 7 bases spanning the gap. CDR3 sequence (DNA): TGTGCCAGCAGCTTGGACAGGTCCTATGGCTACACCTTC. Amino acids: CASSLDRSYGYTF.

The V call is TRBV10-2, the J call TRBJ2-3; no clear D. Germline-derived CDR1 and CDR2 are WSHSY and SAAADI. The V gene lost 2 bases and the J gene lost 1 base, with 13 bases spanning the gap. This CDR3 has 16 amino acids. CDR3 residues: CASSEDSRFRTDTQYF. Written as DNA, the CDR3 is TGCGCCAGCAGTGAGGATTCGAGATTTCGCACAGATACGCAGTATTTT.

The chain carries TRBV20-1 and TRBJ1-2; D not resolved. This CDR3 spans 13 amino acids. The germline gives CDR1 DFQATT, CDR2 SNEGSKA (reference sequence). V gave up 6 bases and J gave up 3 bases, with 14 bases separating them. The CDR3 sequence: CSARRPRDYGYTF. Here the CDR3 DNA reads TGCAGTGCACGCCGGCCGCGGGACTATGGCTACACCTTC.

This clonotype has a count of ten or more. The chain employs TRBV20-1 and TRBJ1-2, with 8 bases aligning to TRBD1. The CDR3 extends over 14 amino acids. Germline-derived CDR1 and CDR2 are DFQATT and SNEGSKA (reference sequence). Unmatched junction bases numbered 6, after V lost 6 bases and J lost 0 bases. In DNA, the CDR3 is TGCAGTGCCGCGGACAGGGAATCTAACTATGGCTACACCTTC. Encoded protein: CSAADRESNYGYTF.

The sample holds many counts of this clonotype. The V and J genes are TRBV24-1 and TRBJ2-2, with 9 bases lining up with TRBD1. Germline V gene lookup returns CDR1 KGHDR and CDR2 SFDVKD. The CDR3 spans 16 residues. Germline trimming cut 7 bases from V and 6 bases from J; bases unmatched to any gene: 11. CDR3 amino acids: CATSPTGQGGPGELFF. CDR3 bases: TGTGCCACCAGCCCCACGGGACAGGGCGGACCCGGGGAGCTGTTTTTT.

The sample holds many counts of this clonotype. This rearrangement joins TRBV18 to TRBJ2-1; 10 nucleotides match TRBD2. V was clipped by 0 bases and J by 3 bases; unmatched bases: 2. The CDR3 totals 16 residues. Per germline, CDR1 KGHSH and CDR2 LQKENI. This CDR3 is CASSPPERGGYNEQFF. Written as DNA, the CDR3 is TGTGCCAGCTCACCACCGGAGCGGGGGGGCTACAATGAGCAGTTCTTC. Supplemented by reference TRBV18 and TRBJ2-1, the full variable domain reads NAGVMQNPRHLVRRRGQEARLRCSPMKGHSHVYWYRQLPEEGLKFMVYLQKENIIDESGMPKERFSAEFPKEGPSILRIQQVVRGDSAAYFCASSPPERGGYNEQFFGPGTRLTVL.

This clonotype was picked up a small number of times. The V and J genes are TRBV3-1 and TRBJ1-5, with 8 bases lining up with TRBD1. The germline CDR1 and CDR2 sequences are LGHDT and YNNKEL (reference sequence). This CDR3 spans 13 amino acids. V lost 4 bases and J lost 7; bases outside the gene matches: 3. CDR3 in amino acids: CASSLDREQPQHF. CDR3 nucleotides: TGTGCCAGCAGCCTGGACAGGGAGCAGCCCCAGCATTTT.

The CDR3 DNA reads TGTGCCATCAGTGAGGGTAGGAGTGAGCAGTTCTTC. It codes for CAISEGRSEQFF. The V and J genes are TRBV10-3 and TRBJ2-1; D remains unclear. CDR1 is ENHRY and CDR2 is SYGVKD in the germline V gene. CDR3 length: 12 residues. V was shortened by 2 bases and J by 9 bases, with 8 bases between the two germline ends.

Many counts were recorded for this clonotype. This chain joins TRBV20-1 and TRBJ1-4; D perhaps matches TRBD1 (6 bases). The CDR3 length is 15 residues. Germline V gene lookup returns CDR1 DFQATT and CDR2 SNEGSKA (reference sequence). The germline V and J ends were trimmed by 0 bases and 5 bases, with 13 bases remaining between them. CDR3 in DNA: TGCAGTGCTAGAGATATCGGGGGGCGAAATGAAAAACTGTTTTTT. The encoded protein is CSARDIGGRNEKLFF.

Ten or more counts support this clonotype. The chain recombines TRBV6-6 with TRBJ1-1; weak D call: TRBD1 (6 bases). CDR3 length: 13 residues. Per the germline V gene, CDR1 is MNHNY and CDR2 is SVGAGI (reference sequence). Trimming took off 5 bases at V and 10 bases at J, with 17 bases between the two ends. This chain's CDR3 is CASSIKDSSVAFF. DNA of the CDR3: TGTGCCAGCAGTATTAAGGACAGTTCGGTAGCTTTCTTT.

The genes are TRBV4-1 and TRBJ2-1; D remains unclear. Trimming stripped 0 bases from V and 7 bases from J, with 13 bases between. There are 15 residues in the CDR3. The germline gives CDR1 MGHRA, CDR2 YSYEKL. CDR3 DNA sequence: TGCGCCAGCAGCCAAGAAGAAAGATTACTAAATGAGCAGTTCTTC. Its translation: CASSQEERLLNEQFF.

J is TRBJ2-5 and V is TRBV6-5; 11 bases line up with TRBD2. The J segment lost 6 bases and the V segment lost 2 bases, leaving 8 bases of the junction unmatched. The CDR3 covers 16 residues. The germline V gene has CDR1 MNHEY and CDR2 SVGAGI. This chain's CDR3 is CASSYPSTSGKKTQYF. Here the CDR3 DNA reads TGTGCCAGCAGTTACCCCTCGACTAGCGGGAAGAAGACCCAGTACTTC.

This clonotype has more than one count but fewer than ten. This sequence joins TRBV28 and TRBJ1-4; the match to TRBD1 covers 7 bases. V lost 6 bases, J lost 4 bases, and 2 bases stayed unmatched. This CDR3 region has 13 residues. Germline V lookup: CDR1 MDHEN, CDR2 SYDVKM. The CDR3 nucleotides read TGTGCCAGCAGACAGGGGATTAATGAAAAACTGTTTTTT. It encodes CASRQGINEKLFF.

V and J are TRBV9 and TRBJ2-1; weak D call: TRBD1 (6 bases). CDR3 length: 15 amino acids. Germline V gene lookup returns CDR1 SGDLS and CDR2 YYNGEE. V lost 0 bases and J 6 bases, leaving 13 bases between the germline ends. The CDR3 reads CASSVGRGSSNEQFF. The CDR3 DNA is TGTGCCAGCAGCGTAGGCAGGGGATCGAGCAATGAGCAGTTCTTC.

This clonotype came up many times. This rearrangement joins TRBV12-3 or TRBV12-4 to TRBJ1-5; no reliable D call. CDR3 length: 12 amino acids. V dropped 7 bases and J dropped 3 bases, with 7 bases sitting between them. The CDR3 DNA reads TGTGCCAGCACTAGCGACAATCAGCCCCAGCATTTT. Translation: CASTSDNQPQHF.

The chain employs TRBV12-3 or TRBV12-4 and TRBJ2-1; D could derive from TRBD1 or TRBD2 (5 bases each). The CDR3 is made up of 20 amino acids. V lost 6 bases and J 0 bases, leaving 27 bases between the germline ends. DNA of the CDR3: TGTGCCAGCAGCGAAGGCGCCGGGACCCCCTCCAGTACCTCCTACAATGAGCAGTTCTTC. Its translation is CASSEGAGTPSSTSYNEQFF.

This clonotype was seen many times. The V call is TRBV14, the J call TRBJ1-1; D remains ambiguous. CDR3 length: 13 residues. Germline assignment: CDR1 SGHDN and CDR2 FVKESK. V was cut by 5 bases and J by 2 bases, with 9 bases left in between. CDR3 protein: CASSYELNTEAFF. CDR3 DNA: TGTGCCAGCAGCTACGAACTAAACACTGAAGCTTTCTTT.

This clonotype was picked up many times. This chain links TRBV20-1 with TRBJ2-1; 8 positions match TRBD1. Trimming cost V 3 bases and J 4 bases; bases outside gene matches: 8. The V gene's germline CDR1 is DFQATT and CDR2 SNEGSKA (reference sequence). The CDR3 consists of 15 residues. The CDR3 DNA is TGCAGTGCTAGGCCGACAGGGGCGGGGTACAATGAGCAGTTCTTC. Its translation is CSARPTGAGYNEQFF.

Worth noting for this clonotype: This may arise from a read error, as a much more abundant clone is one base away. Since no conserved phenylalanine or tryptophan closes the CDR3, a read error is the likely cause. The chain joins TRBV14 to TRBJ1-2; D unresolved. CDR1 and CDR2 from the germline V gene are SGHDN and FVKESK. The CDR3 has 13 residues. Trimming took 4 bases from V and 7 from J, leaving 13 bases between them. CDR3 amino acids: CASSPSAVGGYTL. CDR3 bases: TGTGCCAGCAGCCCGTCGGCCGTAGGTGGCTACACCCTC.